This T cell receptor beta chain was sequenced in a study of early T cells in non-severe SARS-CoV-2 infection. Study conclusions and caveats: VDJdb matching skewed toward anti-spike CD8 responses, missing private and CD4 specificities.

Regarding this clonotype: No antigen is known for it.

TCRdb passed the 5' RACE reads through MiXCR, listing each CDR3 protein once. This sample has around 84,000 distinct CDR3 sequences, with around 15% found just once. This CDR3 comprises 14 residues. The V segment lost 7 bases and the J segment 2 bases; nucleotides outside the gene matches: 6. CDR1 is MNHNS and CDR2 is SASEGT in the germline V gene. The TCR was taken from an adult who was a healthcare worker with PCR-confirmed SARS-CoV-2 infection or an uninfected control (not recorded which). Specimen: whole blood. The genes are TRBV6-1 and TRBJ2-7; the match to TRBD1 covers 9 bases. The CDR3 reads CASIGQGLTYEQYF. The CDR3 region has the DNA TGTGCCAGCATTGGACAGGGGCTCACCTACGAGCAGTACTTC.